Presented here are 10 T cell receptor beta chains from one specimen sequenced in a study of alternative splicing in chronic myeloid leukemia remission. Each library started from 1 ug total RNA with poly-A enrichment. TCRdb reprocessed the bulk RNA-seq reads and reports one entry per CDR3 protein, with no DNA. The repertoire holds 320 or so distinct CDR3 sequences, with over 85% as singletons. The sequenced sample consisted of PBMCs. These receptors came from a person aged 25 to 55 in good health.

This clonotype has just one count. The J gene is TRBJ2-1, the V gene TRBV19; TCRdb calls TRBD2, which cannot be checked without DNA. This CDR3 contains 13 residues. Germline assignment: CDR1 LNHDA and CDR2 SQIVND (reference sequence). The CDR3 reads CASGTSGYNEQFF.

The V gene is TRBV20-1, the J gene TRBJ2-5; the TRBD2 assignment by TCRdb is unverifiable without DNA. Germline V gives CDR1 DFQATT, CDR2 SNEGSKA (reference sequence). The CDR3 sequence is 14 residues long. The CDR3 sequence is CSANEGGAGETQYF.

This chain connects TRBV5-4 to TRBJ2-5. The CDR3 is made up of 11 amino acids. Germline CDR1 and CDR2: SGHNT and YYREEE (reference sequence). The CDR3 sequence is CASSTQETQYF.

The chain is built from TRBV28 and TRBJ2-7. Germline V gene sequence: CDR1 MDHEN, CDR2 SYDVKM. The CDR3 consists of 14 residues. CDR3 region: CASSRAGLTYEQYF.

The CDR3 is CASLGLRTGGYTF. V usage is TRBV28 and J usage is TRBJ1-2; TCRdb calls TRBD1, which cannot be checked without DNA. CDR1 is MDHEN and CDR2 is SYDVKM in the germline V gene. The CDR3 runs 13 residues.

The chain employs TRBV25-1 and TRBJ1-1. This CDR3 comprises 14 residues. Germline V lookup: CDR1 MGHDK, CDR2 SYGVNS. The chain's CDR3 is CASRDSGVNTEAFF.

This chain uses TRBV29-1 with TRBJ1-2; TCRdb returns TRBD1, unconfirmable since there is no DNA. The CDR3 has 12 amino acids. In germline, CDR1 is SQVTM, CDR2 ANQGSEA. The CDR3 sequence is CSVAGTGYGYTF.

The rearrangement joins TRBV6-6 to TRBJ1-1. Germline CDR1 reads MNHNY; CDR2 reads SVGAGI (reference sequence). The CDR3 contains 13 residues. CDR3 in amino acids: CASSYELNTEAFF.

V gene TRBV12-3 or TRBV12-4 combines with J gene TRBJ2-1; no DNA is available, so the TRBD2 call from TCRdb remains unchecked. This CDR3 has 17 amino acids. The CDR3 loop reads CASTSNRASGDYNEQFF.

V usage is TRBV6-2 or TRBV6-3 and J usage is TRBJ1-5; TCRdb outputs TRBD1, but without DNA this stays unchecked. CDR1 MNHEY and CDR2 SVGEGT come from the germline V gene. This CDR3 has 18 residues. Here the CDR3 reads CASSFTRTGPWGNQPQHF.